A selection of T cell receptor beta chains follows, all from one sample in a study of T-cell memory formation after mild COVID-19. TCRdb passed the 5' RACE reads through MiXCR, listing each CDR3 protein once. The repertoire holds 350,000 to 500,000 distinct CDR3 sequences, with about 20% as singletons. The sample was PBMCs or a T cell subset sorted from them (not recorded which). Receptors originate from a man between 18 and 35 years old who had mild COVID-19 (a few samples of this study predate the infection). Cell type and time point are not known. CDR3s include the opening cysteine and the closing phenylalanine or tryptophan. D genes are given only for firm matches. Clone sizes are given selectively: once, few, many, or a class where the clone is expanded.

TRBJ2-5 | TRBV5-1 | few | . | CASSLQGQAGGTQYF | TGCGCCAGCAGCTTACAAGGACAAGCTGGAGGGACCCAGTACTTC
TRBJ2-5 | TRBV12-3/TRBV12-4 | . | . | CASSPPAGKETQYF | TGTGCCAGCAGCCCCCCTGCTGGGAAGGAGACCCAGTACTTC
TRBJ1-5 | TRBV5-1 | few | . | CASSLSETGAGQPQHF | TGCGCCAGCAGCTTGTCCGAGACGGGGGCGGGTCAGCCCCAGCATTTT
TRBJ2-2 | TRBV23-1 | many | . | CASSQKPGELFF | TGCGCCAGCAGTCAGAAGCCCGGGGAGCTGTTTTTT
TRBJ1-6 | TRBV6-5 | many | . | CASSYSAFLNSPLHF | TGTGCCAGCAGTTACTCGGCGTTTCTCAATTCACCCCTCCACTTT
TRBJ2-3 | TRBV25-1 | few | TRBD2 | CASSGSGGANTQYF | TGTGCCAGCAGTGGTAGCGGGGGGGCGAATACGCAGTATTTT
TRBJ1-2 | TRBV6-2/TRBV6-3 | . | . | CASSSYGYTF | TGTGCCAGCAGTAGCTATGGCTACACCTTC
TRBJ2-3 | TRBV4-1 | . | TRBD1 | CASSPWQGAFDTQYF | TGCGCCAGCAGCCCTTGGCAGGGGGCTTTTGATACGCAGTATTTT
TRBJ2-7 | TRBV7-9 | many | . | CASSAGLPYEQYF | TGTGCCAGCAGCGCAGGACTTCCCTACGAGCAGTACTTC
TRBJ2-5 | TRBV6-2/TRBV6-3 | . | . | CASSYWGRLEETQYF | TGTGCCAGCAGTTACTGGGGTCGGCTGGAAGAGACCCAGTACTTC